Listed here is a single T cell receptor beta chain. Its antigen is currently not known. No qualities accompany the bases; no much larger clone lies one base away. The data belong to a study of blood T cell repertoires in COVID-19 (TCRdb year 2020). About the full investigation: Samples covering the acute and convalescent phases of COVID-19 were provided by collaborators in the United States, Italy and Spain. The material from the prospective study consisted of cDNA or gDNA derived from T cells, B-cell-depleted T cells, or PBMCs. The samples were drawn from the first 160 participants of the ongoing ImmuneRACE study and from 950 to 1,500 subjects provided by 6 global collaborators. The dataset comprised deeply sampled blood TCRbeta repertoires from subjects exposed to, actively infected with, or recovered from COVID-19. Where HLA class I and class II types were available, the types were taken from metadata supplied by the sample provider, not from assay-based typing. A de-identified subject ID, COVID-19 status, age in years and sex were almost always included in the sample metadata. The repertoires were released in a freely available public database meant as a resource for research on the immune response to SARS-CoV-2. What the authors observed across the whole study: Clinical and demographic metadata were provided uncurated, with the amount varying by source and participant.

Another Seattle source contributed samples from volunteer blood donors who had recovered from COVID-19. Each collaborating institution followed its own protocols to collect whole blood in K2EDTA tubes. For TCRbeta analysis, collaborator samples were shipped as frozen whole blood, as isolated PBMCs, or as DNA extracted from either sample type. TCRbeta CDR3 regions were amplified from genomic DNA by means of the immunoSEQ Assay, a bias-controlled multiplex PCR. In the paper's pipeline: Nucleated cell counts per sample were estimated from amplification of reference gene primers within the assay. To quantify the absolute abundance of each unique TCRbeta CDR3 rearrangement, sequence reads were collapsed and filtered. For each sample, productive Simpson clonality was calculated by taking the square root of Simpson's diversity index across productive rearrangements. Here the immuneACCESS table is served through TCRdb, limited to in-frame sequences with V and J called. Missing clones are a known gap in these copies; in checked studies unresolved V genes cover under half, and the rest lacks a known reason. V, J and clone size are those of that table, while D and trimming were read from the DNA. The sample table shows over 200,000 clones, and about 86% are seen once. 6.2% of the sample belongs to the ten largest clones.

In the germline V gene, CDR1 corresponds to SGHRS and CDR2 to YFSETQ. Counted from cysteine to phenylalanine, this CDR3 has 15 amino acids. CDR3 DNA is the only sequence kept; it has 45 bases, read in frame from the first base. At the junction V is shortened by 1 base and J by 5 bases; bases outside the gene matches: 9. The chain was built from TRBV5-1 and TRBJ2-7; the central 7 bases match TRBD1. The sequenced sample was peripheral blood. The clonotype comes from a man between 60 and 75 years old who had recovered from COVID-19. For the CDR3, the sequence is CASSLSGTEFDEQYF. The nucleotide sequence reads TGCGCCAGCAGCTTGTCCGGGACAGAATTCGACGAGCAGTACTTC.